This T cell receptor beta chain comes out of a study of technical replicates of blood from a few donors. CDR1 MDHEN and CDR2 SYDVKM come from the germline V gene. The CDR3 consists of 13 residues. V was pared by 6 bases and J by 4 bases, with 12 bases between. Assay: immunoSEQ multiplex PCR; the TCRdb copy retains only in-frame clones and omits some. Seen here are some 87,000 clones, approximately 97% observed once, and the top ten hold over 0.15%. The sequence came from a human donor in good health. The sequenced sample consisted of T cells isolated from PBMCs. V usage is TRBV28 and J usage is TRBJ1-1, with D uncertain. CDR3: CASSSPGGTEAFF. CDR3 nucleotide sequence: TGTGCCAGCAGCTCCCCCGGAGGCACTGAAGCTTTCTTT.